The present entry profiles one T cell receptor (beta chain) with its context. TCRdb's table, derived via immunoSEQ multiplex PCR, lists solely in-frame clones and lacks some. This repertoire shows fewer than 600,000 clones, 75% to 85% found once; its top ten account for roughly 13%. Some 100 million PBMCs per unsorted sample were used for genomic DNA. The CDR3 runs to 14 residues. V gave up 1 base and J gave up 9 bases; unmatched junction bases: 9. From germline, CDR1 is GTSNPN and CDR2 SVGIG (reference sequence). This sample stems from a study of shared clonotypes between healthy human individuals. The sample consisted of PBMCs. The sequence was collected from a woman aged 40 to 55 in good health. Some clones in this sample may be carry-over from other donors' samples. The rearrangement links TRBV30 to TRBJ1-5, with 7 bases identical to TRBD1. The DNA of the CDR3 is TGTGCCTGGAGTGAGGGGGCTCGTGTTCGGCCCCAGCATTTT. Its protein is CAWSEGARVRPQHF.